This entry features one T cell receptor beta chain sequence. Libraries were prepared by immunoSEQ multiplex PCR; TCRdb keeps only in-frame clonotypes and omits some of them. Seen here are some 76,000 clones, 93% observed once, and the top ten hold roughly 6.4%. Germline CDR1 and CDR2: PRHDT and FYEKMQ (reference sequence). The length of the CDR3 is 18 residues. V dropped 5 bases and J dropped 0 bases, with 22 bases sitting between them. The source of the sample is a study of OX40 agonist ivuxolimab in advanced cancers. The chain is built from TRBV13 and TRBJ1-2; tentatively, D is TRBD1 (6 bases). The source material was CD4+ or CD8+ T cells sorted from blood, sampled in a trial of the OX40 agonist ivuxolimab. This clonotype was obtained from an adult with an advanced solid tumor such as melanoma, head and neck, liver or kidney cancer. The CDR3 loop is CASSIEGGAPGSNYGYTF. The CDR3 region has the DNA TGTGCCAGCAGCATAGAGGGGGGGGCCCCGGGTTCTAACTATGGCTACACCTTC.